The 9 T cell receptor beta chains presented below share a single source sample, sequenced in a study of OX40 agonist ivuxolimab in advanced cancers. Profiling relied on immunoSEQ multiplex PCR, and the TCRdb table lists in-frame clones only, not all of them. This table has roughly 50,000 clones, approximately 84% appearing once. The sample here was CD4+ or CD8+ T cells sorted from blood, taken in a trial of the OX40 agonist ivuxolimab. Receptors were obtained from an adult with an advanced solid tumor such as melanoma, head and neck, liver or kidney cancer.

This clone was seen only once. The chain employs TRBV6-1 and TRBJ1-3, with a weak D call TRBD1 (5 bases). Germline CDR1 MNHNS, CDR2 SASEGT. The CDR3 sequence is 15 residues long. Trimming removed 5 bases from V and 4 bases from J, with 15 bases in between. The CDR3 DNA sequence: TGTGCCAGCAGTCAGAGGGGCAGGGACGGAAACACCATATATTTT. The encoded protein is CASSQRGRDGNTIYF.

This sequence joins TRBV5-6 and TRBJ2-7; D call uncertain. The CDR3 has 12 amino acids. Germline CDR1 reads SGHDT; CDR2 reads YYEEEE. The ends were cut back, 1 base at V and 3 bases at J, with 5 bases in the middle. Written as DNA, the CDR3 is TGTGCCAGCAGCTTGTCGGTCTACGAGCAGTACTTC. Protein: CASSLSVYEQYF.

CDR3 in amino acids: CASLQESNYGYTF. CDR3 coding DNA: TGTGCCAGCCTCCAGGAAAGTAACTATGGCTACACCTTC. The chain couples TRBV6-6 to TRBJ1-2; the D is unclear. Germline values: CDR1 MNHNY, CDR2 SVGAGI (reference sequence). V shed 8 bases and J shed 1 base, with 11 bases lying between them. The CDR3 has 13 amino acids.

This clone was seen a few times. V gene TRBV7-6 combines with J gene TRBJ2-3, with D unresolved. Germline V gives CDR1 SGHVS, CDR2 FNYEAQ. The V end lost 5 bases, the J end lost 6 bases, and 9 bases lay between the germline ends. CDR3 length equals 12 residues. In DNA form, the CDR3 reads TGTGCCAGCAGCCCTCCCTCGGATACGCAGTATTTT. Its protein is CASSPPSDTQYF. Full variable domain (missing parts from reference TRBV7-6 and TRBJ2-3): GAGVSQSPRYKVTKRGQDVALRCDPISGHVSLYWYRQALGQGPEFLTYFNYEAQQDKSGLPNDRFSAERPEGSISTLTIQRTEQRDSAMYRCASSPPSDTQYFGPGTRLTVL.

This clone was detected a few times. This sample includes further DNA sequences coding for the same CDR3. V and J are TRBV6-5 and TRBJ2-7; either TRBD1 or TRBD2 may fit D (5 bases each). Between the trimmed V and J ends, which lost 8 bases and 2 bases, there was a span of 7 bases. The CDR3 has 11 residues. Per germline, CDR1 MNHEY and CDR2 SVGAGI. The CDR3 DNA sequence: TGTGCCAGCGGGGGACCCTACGAGCAGTACTTC. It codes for CASGGPYEQYF.

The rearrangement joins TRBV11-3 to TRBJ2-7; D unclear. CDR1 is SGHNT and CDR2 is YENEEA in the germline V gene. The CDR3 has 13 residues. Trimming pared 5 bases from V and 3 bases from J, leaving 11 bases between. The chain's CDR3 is CASSLSDGYEQYF. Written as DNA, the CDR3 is TGTGCCAGCAGCCTATCGGACGGCTACGAGCAGTACTTC.

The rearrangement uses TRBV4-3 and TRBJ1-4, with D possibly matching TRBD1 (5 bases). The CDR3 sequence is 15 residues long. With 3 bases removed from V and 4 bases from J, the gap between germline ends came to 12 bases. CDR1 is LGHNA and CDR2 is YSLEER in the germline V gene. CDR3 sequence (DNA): TGCGCCAGCAGCCAGGGGCTAGGGCGTAATGAAAAACTGTTTTTT. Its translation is CASSQGLGRNEKLFF.

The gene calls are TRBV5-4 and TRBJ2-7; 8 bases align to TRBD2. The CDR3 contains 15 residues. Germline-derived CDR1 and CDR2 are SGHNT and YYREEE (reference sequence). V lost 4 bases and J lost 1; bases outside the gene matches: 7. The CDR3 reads CASSDRTSGSYEQYF. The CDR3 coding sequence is TGTGCCAGCAGCGATCGAACTAGCGGTTCCTACGAGCAGTACTTC. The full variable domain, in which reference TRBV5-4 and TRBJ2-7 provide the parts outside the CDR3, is ETGVTQSPTHLIKTRGQQVTLRCSSQSGHNTVSWYQQALGQGPQFIFQYYREEENGRGNFPPRFSGLQFPNYSSELNVNALELDDSALYLCASSDRTSGSYEQYFGPGTRLTVT.

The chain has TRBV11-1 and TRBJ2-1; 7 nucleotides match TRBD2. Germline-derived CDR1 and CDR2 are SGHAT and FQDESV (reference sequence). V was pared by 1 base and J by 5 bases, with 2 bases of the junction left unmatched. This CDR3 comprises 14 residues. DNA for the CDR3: TGTGCCAGCAGCTTAGGACTAGCCAACAATGAGCAGTTCTTC. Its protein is CASSLGLANNEQFF.